The 29 T cell receptor beta chains below were found in one sample sequenced in a study of cytomegalovirus exposure and HLA in healthy donors (dated by TCRdb to 2016 to 2017). The library relied on the immunoSEQ multiplex PCR assay. The multiplex PCR relied on a mix of 60 forward primers for TCR Vbeta segments and 13 reverse primers for TCR Jbeta segments. The immuneACCESS repertoire file appears here via TCRdb, limited to in-frame rearrangements. These files lack a portion of the clones; in checked studies, under half of the deficit traces to unresolved V genes, and the cause of the others is not known. Present in this sample are fewer than 60,000 clones, 60% to 80% of which were seen just once. The ten biggest clones cover approximately 3.4% of the sample. The sample consisted of PBMCs. The receptors here all came from a woman aged 40 to 50 in good health and CMV-seropositive.

V is TRBV5-4 and J is TRBJ2-7, with TRBD2 as a possible D gene (6 bases). Looked up from germline, CDR1 is SGHNT and CDR2 is YYREEE (reference sequence). Trimming took off 4 bases at V and 6 bases at J, with 14 bases between the two ends. This CDR3 has 13 residues. For the CDR3, the DNA is TGTGCCAGCAGCCCCGGAGGGATGGGCGAGCAGTACTTC. It yields the protein CASSPGGMGEQYF.

The CDR3 region has the DNA TGTGCCAGCAGAATGGGGGGTCAGCCCCAGCATTTT. This gives the protein CASRMGGQPQHF. This sequence joins TRBV27 and TRBJ1-5, with a tentative D call TRBD1 (5 bases). CDR1 and CDR2 (germline): MNHEY, SMNVEV (reference sequence). Between the trimmed V and J ends, which lost 6 bases and 6 bases, there was a span of 9 bases. The CDR3 is made up of 12 amino acids.

The chain combines TRBV5-1 with TRBJ1-1, with 10 bases that match TRBD1. The CDR3 contains 15 residues. The trim removed 4 bases at V and 4 bases at J, leaving 7 bases unmatched. Germline CDR1 SGHRS, CDR2 YFSETQ. CDR3: CASSPRDRGTTEAFF. For the CDR3, the DNA is TGCGCCAGCAGCCCCCGGGACAGGGGTACCACTGAAGCTTTCTTT.

CDR3 DNA sequence: TGTGCCAGCAGCTTCTTGTCCGGGGAGCTGTTTTTT. Protein: CASSFLSGELFF. The genes are TRBV7-2 and TRBJ2-2; D not certain. V dropped 3 bases and J dropped 6 bases, with 5 bases sitting between them. From germline, CDR1 is SGHTA and CDR2 FQGNSA. This CDR3 is 12 amino acids long.

This clone turned up a few times. This chain uses TRBV6-4 with TRBJ1-1; perhaps TRBD1 as D (5 bases). The V gene's germline CDR1 is MRHNA and CDR2 SNTAGT. Trimming took off 9 bases at V and 4 bases at J, with 18 bases between the two ends. CDR3 length: 14 residues. CDR3 protein: CASSQGSGGTEAFF. In nucleotides, the CDR3 is TGTGCCAGTAGCCAGGGATCTGGTGGCACTGAAGCTTTCTTT.

This clone was seen once. This chain connects TRBV6-4 to TRBJ2-1, with 12 bases identical to TRBD2. The CDR3 has 15 amino acids. CDR1 and CDR2 (germline): MRHNA, SNTAGT. With 7 bases clipped from V and 4 bases from J, the junction kept 5 bases outside the gene matches. The CDR3 loop reads CASTRTSGDYNEQFF. In DNA, the CDR3 is TGTGCCAGCACGCGGACTAGCGGGGATTACAATGAGCAGTTCTTC.

The chain employs TRBV4-3 and TRBJ2-1, with D possibly TRBD2 on 5 matching bases. CDR3 length: 15 amino acids. The germline CDR1 and CDR2 sequences are LGHNA and YSLEER. V dropped 3 bases and J dropped 8 bases, with 17 bases sitting between them. The CDR3 DNA sequence: TGCGCCAGCAGCCATCGGCCGACCCTTAGCGATGAGCAGTTCTTC. It is translated as CASSHRPTLSDEQFF.

This rearrangement joins TRBV11-3 to TRBJ2-5; 8 bases match TRBD1. Looked up from germline, CDR1 is SGHNT and CDR2 is YENEEA. This CDR3 is built from 14 residues. J gave up 5 bases and V 5 bases, and 7 bases lay outside the gene matches. This CDR3 is CASSRQGARETQYF. In nucleotides, the CDR3 is TGTGCCAGCAGCCGTCAGGGGGCAAGGGAGACCCAGTACTTC.

The rearrangement links TRBV2 to TRBJ2-5; 7 bases are shared with TRBD1. Trimming removed 5 bases from V and 4 bases from J; junction bases left unmatched: 13. CDR3 length: 16 amino acids. Germline V lookup: CDR1 SNHLY, CDR2 FYNNEI. CDR3: CASSHDNRGLRETQYF. CDR3 coding DNA: TGTGCCAGCAGTCACGACAACAGGGGATTGAGAGAGACCCAGTACTTC.

The J gene is TRBJ2-1, the V gene TRBV6-1, with D possibly being TRBD2 (6 bases). Germline V gives CDR1 MNHNS, CDR2 SASEGT. The length of the CDR3 is 12 residues. CDR3 DNA sequence: TGTGGCCTGGCGGGATTAATGAATGAGCAGTTCTTC. Translated: CGLAGLMNEQFF.

This sequence joins TRBV2 and TRBJ2-5; 14 nucleotides match TRBD2. CDR1 and CDR2 (germline): SNHLY, FYNNEI. This CDR3 spans 20 amino acids. V was pared by 4 bases and J by 0 bases, with 13 bases of the junction left unmatched. The chain's CDR3 is CASSVDPGTSGGSYQETQYF. The CDR3 DNA reads as TGTGCCAGCAGTGTCGACCCCGGGACTAGCGGGGGATCGTACCAAGAGACCCAGTACTTC. The full variable domain, with the rest looked up from reference TRBV2 and TRBJ2-5, is EPEVTQTPSHQVTQMGQEVILRCVPISNHLYFYWYRQILGQKVEFLVSFYNNEISEKSEIFDDQFSVERPDGSNFTLKIRSTKLEDSAMYFCASSVDPGTSGGSYQETQYFGPGTRLLVL.

The chain uses TRBV5-1 and TRBJ1-1; TRBD1 matches at 7 bases. Germline V gene lookup returns CDR1 SGHRS and CDR2 YFSETQ. V lost 3 bases, J lost 7 bases, and 12 bases stayed unmatched. CDR3 length: 15 amino acids. CDR3 in amino acids: CASSSPGNTGDEAFF. The CDR3 DNA reads as TGCGCCAGCAGCTCTCCTGGGAATACAGGGGATGAAGCTTTCTTT.

The chain links TRBV25-1 to TRBJ1-1; no clear D. Trimming pared 6 bases from V and 4 bases from J, leaving 18 bases between. The CDR3 is 15 amino acids. CDR1 and CDR2 (germline): MGHDK, SYGVNS. The CDR3 loop is CASSVPRGHSTEAFF. The CDR3 region has the DNA TGTGCCAGCAGCGTTCCCCGCGGGCATAGCACTGAAGCTTTCTTT.

This clone was seen only a few times. The chain combines TRBV5-8 with TRBJ1-5, with 7 positions matching TRBD1. The J segment lost 1 base and the V segment lost 3 bases, leaving 4 bases of the junction unmatched. Germline assignment: CDR1 SGHTS and CDR2 YDEGEE. This CDR3 contains 15 residues. DNA of the CDR3: TGTGCCAGCAGCTACAGGGACAGAAGCAATCAGCCCCAGCATTTT. Protein: CASSYRDRSNQPQHF.

This clone has only one observation. V is TRBV5-1 and J is TRBJ2-2; TRBD1 matches 7 bases. The length of the CDR3 is 15 residues. Losses at the gene ends were 4 bases for V and 4 bases for J; bases not matched to a gene: 7. Per the germline V gene, CDR1 is SGHRS and CDR2 is YFSETQ. CDR3 in amino acids: CASSRREGATGELFF. CDR3 in DNA: TGCGCCAGCAGCCGACGTGAGGGGGCCACCGGGGAGCTGTTTTTT. Together with reference TRBV5-1 and TRBJ2-2, the CDR3 gives the full variable domain: KAGVTQTPRYLIKTRGQQVTLSCSPISGHRSVSWYQQTPGQGLQFLFEYFSETQRNKGNFPGRFSGRQFSNSRSEMNVSTLELGDSALYLCASSRREGATGELFFGEGSRLTVL.

The chain couples TRBV5-1 to TRBJ1-1, with a possible D match to TRBD1 (6 bases). Trimming removed 4 bases from V and 2 bases from J, with 12 bases in between. The CDR3 has 14 amino acids. Germline CDR1 SGHRS, CDR2 YFSETQ. The CDR3 region has the DNA TGCGCCAGCAGCCCTTTGACAGGAAACACTGAAGCTTTCTTT. Protein product: CASSPLTGNTEAFF.

This chain connects TRBV12-5 to TRBJ1-2; D gene uncertain. CDR3 size: 14 residues. Germline V gives CDR1 LGHNT, CDR2 FRNRAP. V was clipped by 3 bases and J by 8 bases, with 16 bases between them. This CDR3 reads CASGLSPGEGGYTF. CDR3 in DNA: TGTGCTAGTGGTTTATCCCCCGGGGAGGGAGGCTACACCTTC.

This chain links TRBV5-8 with TRBJ1-2; no reliable D call. The V gene's germline CDR1 is SGHTS and CDR2 YDEGEE. This CDR3 comprises 8 residues. The V gene lost 4 bases and the J gene lost 13 bases, with 5 bases spanning the gap. The CDR3 DNA follows: TGTGCCAGCAGCCTCCTCACCTTC. Translated: CASSLLTF. The full variable domain, in which reference TRBV5-8 and TRBJ1-2 provide the parts outside the CDR3, is EAGVTQSPTHLIKTRGQQATLRCSPISGHTSVYWYQQALGLGLQFLLWYDEGEERNRGNFPPRFSGRQFPNYSSELNVNALELEDSALYLCASSLLTFGSGTRLTVV.

The chain combines TRBV5-1 with TRBJ1-2; 7 bases map to TRBD1. The CDR3 sequence is 15 residues long. With 3 bases clipped from V and 4 bases from J, the junction kept 9 bases outside the gene matches. Germline CDR1 is SGHRS and CDR2 is YFSETQ. In DNA, the CDR3 is TGCGCCAGCAGCTCCCAACCGAGGGACAGCTATGGCTACACCTTC. It specifies CASSSQPRDSYGYTF.

V gene TRBV2 combines with J gene TRBJ2-3; 7 nucleotides agree with TRBD1. The CDR3 consists of 16 residues. Germline lookup yields CDR1 SNHLY and CDR2 FYNNEI. J gave up 3 bases and V 8 bases, and 14 bases lay outside the gene matches. The DNA for the CDR3 is TGTGCCAGCCTTGAACAGGGGACGGTAGGAACAGATACGCAGTATTTT. Translated, it gives CASLEQGTVGTDTQYF.

This sequence joins TRBV10-2 and TRBJ1-2; D call uncertain. The V end lost 2 bases, the J end lost 4 bases, and 2 bases lay between the germline ends. Germline CDR1 WSHSY, CDR2 SAAADI. The CDR3 contains 11 residues. CDR3 sequence (DNA): TGCGCCAGCAGTGAGCTCTATGGCTACACCTTC. Protein product: CASSELYGYTF.

This chain joins TRBV9 and TRBJ2-5; the match to TRBD2 covers 9 bases. The CDR3 is made up of 16 amino acids. The V gene end was trimmed by 0 bases and the J gene end by 1 base; junction bases not matched to a gene: 4. Germline values: CDR1 SGDLS, CDR2 YYNGEE. Here the CDR3 reads CASSVGGGGVQETQYF. The CDR3 region has the DNA TGTGCCAGCAGCGTAGGCGGCGGGGGGGTCCAAGAGACCCAGTACTTC.

The DNA for the CDR3 is TGTGCCAGCAGTGCCTTGGGACACTTGAACACTGAAGCTTTCTTT. This sequence encodes CASSALGHLNTEAFF. The chain is built from TRBV25-1 and TRBJ1-1; possibly TRBD1 for D (6 bases). Looked up from germline, CDR1 is MGHDK and CDR2 is SYGVNS. The germline V and J ends were trimmed by 4 bases and 0 bases, with 12 bases remaining between them. The CDR3 has 15 residues.

J is TRBJ2-4 and V is TRBV9, with TRBD2 matching over 10 bases. This CDR3 region has 15 residues. The trim removed 4 bases at V and 9 bases at J, leaving 10 bases unmatched. From germline, CDR1 is SGDLS and CDR2 YYNGEE. The CDR3: CASSTLAGGRGIQYF. Written as DNA, the CDR3 is TGTGCCAGCAGCACTTTAGCGGGGGGAAGGGGCATTCAGTACTTC.

V is TRBV6-1 and J is TRBJ1-6; 7 nucleotides match TRBD1. Germline trimming cut 4 bases from V and 7 bases from J; bases unmatched to any gene: 7. This CDR3 has 15 amino acids. CDR1 is MNHNS, CDR2 SASEGT, per germline. This chain's CDR3 is CASSGQGSKNSPLHF. CDR3 sequence (DNA): TGTGCCAGCAGTGGACAGGGTAGTAAGAATTCACCCCTCCACTTT.

The chain joins TRBV6-6 to TRBJ2-1, with D tentatively TRBD2 (5 bases). CDR3 length: 16 amino acids. Germline V lookup: CDR1 MNHNY, CDR2 SVGAGI (reference sequence). V was trimmed by 0 bases and J by 7 bases, leaving 16 bases between them. The CDR3 sequence is CASSYSKRAGDNEQFF. CDR3 bases: TGTGCCAGCAGTTACTCGAAGAGGGCAGGAGATAATGAGCAGTTCTTC.

The CDR3 sequence is CASSSVVRVNEQFF. The CDR3 region has the DNA TGTGCCAGCAGCTCAGTCGTACGTGTCAATGAGCAGTTCTTC. The chain couples TRBV7-9 to TRBJ2-1, with D unclear. Germline-derived CDR1 and CDR2 are SEHNR and FQNEAQ (reference sequence). CDR3 size: 14 residues. The ends were cut back, 4 bases at V and 6 bases at J, with 13 bases in the middle. Based on the CDR3 plus reference TRBV7-9 and TRBJ2-1, the full variable domain is DTGVSQNPRHKITKRGQNVTFRCDPISEHNRLYWYRQTLGQGPEFLTYFQNEAQLEKSRLLSDRFSAERPKGSFSTLEIQRTEQGDSAMYLCASSSVVRVNEQFFGPGTRLTVL.

This chain links TRBV14 with TRBJ2-3; 7 bases are a match to TRBD1. CDR1 SGHDN and CDR2 FVKESK come from the germline V gene. With V trimmed by 4 bases and J by 3 bases, 10 bases remained unmatched. The CDR3 runs 16 residues. Here the CDR3 reads CASSLGTYRGTDTQYF. CDR3 coding DNA: TGTGCCAGCAGCCTAGGAACCTACAGGGGTACAGATACGCAGTATTTT. The full variable domain, in which reference TRBV14 and TRBJ2-3 provide the parts outside the CDR3, is EAGVTQFPSHSVIEKGQTVTLRCDPISGHDNLYWYRRVMGKEIKFLLHFVKESKQDESGMPNNRFLAERTGGTYSTLKVQPAELEDSGVYFCASSLGTYRGTDTQYFGPGTRLTVL.

This chain connects TRBV4-1 to TRBJ2-7, with D possibly being TRBD1 (5 bases). The germline gives CDR1 MGHRA, CDR2 YSYEKL. The germline V and J ends were trimmed by 3 bases and 7 bases, with 10 bases remaining between them. The CDR3 is made up of 12 amino acids. Here the CDR3 reads CASSHLAGEQYF. CDR3 DNA sequence: TGCGCCAGCAGCCACCTGGCAGGGGAGCAGTACTTC.